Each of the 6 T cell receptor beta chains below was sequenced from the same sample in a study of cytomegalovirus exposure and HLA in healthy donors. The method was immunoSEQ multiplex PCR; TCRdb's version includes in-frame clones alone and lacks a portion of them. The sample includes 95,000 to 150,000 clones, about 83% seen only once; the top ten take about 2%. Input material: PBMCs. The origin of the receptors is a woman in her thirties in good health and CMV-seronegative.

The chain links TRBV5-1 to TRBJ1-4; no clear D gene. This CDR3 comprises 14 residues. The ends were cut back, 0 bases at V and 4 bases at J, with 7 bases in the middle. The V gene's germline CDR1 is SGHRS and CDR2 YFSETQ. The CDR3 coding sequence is TGCGCCAGCAGCTTGGAAGCGGTTAATGAAAAACTGTTTTTT. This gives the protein CASSLEAVNEKLFF.

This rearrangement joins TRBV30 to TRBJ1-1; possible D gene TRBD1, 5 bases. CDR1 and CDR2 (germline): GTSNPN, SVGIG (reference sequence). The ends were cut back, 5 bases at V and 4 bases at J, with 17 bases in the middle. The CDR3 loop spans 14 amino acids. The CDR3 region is CAWAPGRWGTEAFF. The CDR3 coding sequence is TGTGCCTGGGCTCCAGGGCGATGGGGCACTGAAGCTTTCTTT.

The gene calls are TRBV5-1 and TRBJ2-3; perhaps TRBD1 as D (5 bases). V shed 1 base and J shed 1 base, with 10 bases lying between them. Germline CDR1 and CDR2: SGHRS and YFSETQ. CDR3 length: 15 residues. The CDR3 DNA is TGCGCCAGCAGCTTGTCAGGGATGGGCACAGATACGCAGTATTTT. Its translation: CASSLSGMGTDTQYF.

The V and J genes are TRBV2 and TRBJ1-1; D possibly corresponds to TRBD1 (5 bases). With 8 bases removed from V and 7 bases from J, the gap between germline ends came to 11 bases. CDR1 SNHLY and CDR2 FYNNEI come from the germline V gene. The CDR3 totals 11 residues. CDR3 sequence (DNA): TGTGCCAGCCGAAGACAGTTTGAAGCTTTCTTT. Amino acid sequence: CASRRQFEAFF.

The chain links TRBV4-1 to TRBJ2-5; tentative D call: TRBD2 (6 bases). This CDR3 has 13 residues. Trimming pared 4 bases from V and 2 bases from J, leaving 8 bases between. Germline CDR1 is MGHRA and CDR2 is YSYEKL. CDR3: CASSLSGQETQYF. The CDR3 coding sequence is TGCGCCAGCAGCCTCAGCGGGCAAGAGACCCAGTACTTC.

The CDR3 DNA is TGTGCCAGCAGTTACTCGCAGGGGTTCAATTCACCCCTCCACTTT. Amino acid sequence: CASSYSQGFNSPLHF. The chain recombines TRBV6-6 with TRBJ1-6; the D gene is possibly TRBD1 (6 bases). The CDR3 has 15 amino acids. Germline V gives CDR1 MNHNY, CDR2 SVGAGI (reference sequence). Trimming cost V 0 bases and J 7 bases, with 10 bases left between them.